The 31 T cell receptor beta chains below were found in one sample sequenced in a study of T cells after yellow fever vaccination. TCRdb re-analysed the 5' RACE reads in MiXCR, keeping a single row per CDR3 protein. This repertoire shows a few hundred thousand distinct CDR3 sequences, about 7% found once; its top ten account for around 1.1%. The specimen comprised CD4+ T cells sorted from PBMCs, sampled on the day of the yellow fever booster vaccination. The receptors derive from a man between 25 and 39 years old who received the YFV17D yellow fever vaccine.

CDR3 region: CSVRGPGEKLFF. CDR3 in DNA: TGCAGCGTACGGGGGCCGGGTGAAAAACTGTTTTTT. The J gene is TRBJ1-4, the V gene TRBV29-1, with a tentative D call TRBD1 (6 bases). V shed 6 bases and J shed 7 bases, with 12 bases lying between them. CDR3 size: 12 residues. The germline gives CDR1 SQVTM, CDR2 ANQGSEA. Based on the CDR3 plus reference TRBV29-1 and TRBJ1-4, the full variable domain is SAVISQKPSRDICQRGTSLTIQCQVDSQVTMMFWYRQQPGQSLTLIATANQGSEATYESGFVIDKFPISRPNLTFSTLTVSNMSPEDSSIYLCSVRGPGEKLFFGSGTQLSVL.

This clonotype was observed a few times. The genes are TRBV7-9 and TRBJ1-4; no definite D call. This CDR3 has 14 residues. The germline V gene has CDR1 SEHNR and CDR2 FQNEAQ (reference sequence). With 1 base removed from V and 4 bases from J, the gap between germline ends came to 7 bases. The CDR3: CASSLGQSNEKLFF. The CDR3 DNA sequence: TGTGCCAGCAGCTTAGGTCAGAGTAATGAAAAACTGTTTTTT.

The table lists this clonotype with a few counts. The chain couples TRBV15 to TRBJ2-7; no reliable D call. V lost 0 bases, J lost 1 base, and 4 bases lay in between. Germline CDR1 is LNHNV and CDR2 is YYDKDF (reference sequence). CDR3 size: 13 residues. The CDR3 nucleotides are TGTGCCACCAGCAGAGATAAATCCTACGAGCAGTACTTC. Its translation: CATSRDKSYEQYF.

This clonotype was recorded many times. This chain joins TRBV5-6 and TRBJ2-7, with 9 bases fitting TRBD1. CDR1 and CDR2 from the germline V gene are SGHDT and YYEEEE. The CDR3 covers 13 residues. The V and J ends lost 4 bases and 2 bases, in that order; junction bases with no gene match: 1. The CDR3 sequence is CASSGTGPYEQYF. CDR3 nucleotide sequence: TGTGCCAGCAGCGGGACAGGGCCCTACGAGCAGTACTTC.

V usage is TRBV12-3 or TRBV12-4 and J usage is TRBJ2-5; a weak D match, TRBD2 (5 bases). The germline V and J ends were trimmed by 3 bases and 5 bases, with 13 bases remaining between them. This CDR3 comprises 14 residues. CDR3 bases: TGTGCCAGCAGTTTCCCGGGATCTCACGAGACCCAGTACTTC. Its translation: CASSFPGSHETQYF.

This clonotype has a count of ten or more. V usage is TRBV4-3 and J usage is TRBJ2-2; no clear D gene. Trimming took off 0 bases at V and 6 bases at J, with 8 bases between the two ends. This CDR3 is built from 14 residues. Germline values: CDR1 LGHNA, CDR2 YSLEER. Here the CDR3 reads CASSQDYSSGELFF. CDR3 nucleotide sequence: TGCGCCAGCAGCCAAGATTACAGTTCCGGGGAGCTGTTTTTT.

A few counts support this clonotype. The chain joins TRBV7-2 to TRBJ2-2; 8 bases map to TRBD1. The CDR3 spans 15 residues. Unmatched junction bases numbered 3, after V lost 5 bases and J lost 1 base. Per the germline V gene, CDR1 is SGHTA and CDR2 is FQGNSA. In nucleotides, the CDR3 is TGTGCCAGCAGCGACAGGGGTGGGAACACCGGGGAGCTGTTTTTT. Translating it yields CASSDRGGNTGELFF.

This clonotype has a handful of counts. The chain links TRBV7-2 to TRBJ2-3; 7 positions agree with TRBD2. The CDR3 has 18 amino acids. CDR1 SGHTA and CDR2 FQGNSA come from the germline V gene. Trimming removed 4 bases from V and 0 bases from J; junction bases left unmatched: 13. CDR3 coding DNA: TGTGCCAGCAGCTCCACTTTAGCGGGTCGGTATAGCACAGATACGCAGTATTTT. The encoded protein is CASSSTLAGRYSTDTQYF.

This clonotype was observed many times. The chain has TRBV20-1 and TRBJ2-7; 8 nucleotides match TRBD1. The V gene's germline CDR1 is DFQATT and CDR2 SNEGSKA (reference sequence). The CDR3 sequence is 13 residues long. V shed 6 bases and J 4 bases; nucleotides not matched to a gene: 8. The CDR3: CSASDRAGYEQYF. As DNA, the CDR3 is TGCAGTGCGTCGGACAGGGCGGGATACGAGCAGTACTTC.

This clonotype came up many times. The rearrangement uses TRBV7-7 and TRBJ2-2, with 9 bases lining up with TRBD1. The CDR3 spans 14 residues. V lost 5 bases and J lost 7; bases outside the gene matches: 5. CDR1 is SSHAT and CDR2 is FNYEAQ in the germline V gene (reference sequence). The CDR3 here is CASSMGQGVGELFF. The DNA of the CDR3 is TGTGCCAGCAGCATGGGACAGGGCGTCGGGGAGCTGTTTTTT.

This rearrangement joins TRBV29-1 to TRBJ1-1, with a tentative D call TRBD1 (6 bases). The CDR3 is 12 amino acids. Trimming stripped 5 bases from V and 2 bases from J, with 9 bases between. Germline CDR1 and CDR2: SQVTM and ANQGSEA. CDR3 nucleotide sequence: TGCAGCGTTTCCGGGGGCAACACTGAAGCTTTCTTT. Its protein is CSVSGGNTEAFF. Looking up the rest from reference TRBV29-1 and TRBJ1-1 gives the full variable domain: SAVISQKPSRDICQRGTSLTIQCQVDSQVTMMFWYRQQPGQSLTLIATANQGSEATYESGFVIDKFPISRPNLTFSTLTVSNMSPEDSSIYLCSVSGGNTEAFFGQGTRLTVV.

This chain links TRBV9 with TRBJ2-5; TRBD2 is a possible D gene (5 bases). CDR1 SGDLS and CDR2 YYNGEE come from the germline V gene. The germline V and J ends were trimmed by 0 bases and 2 bases, with 11 bases remaining between them. CDR3 size: 15 residues. The CDR3 protein is CASSVGAGQQETQYF. CDR3 nucleotide sequence: TGTGCCAGCAGCGTAGGGGCGGGTCAGCAAGAGACCCAGTACTTC.

The sample holds many counts of this clonotype. J is TRBJ2-7 and V is TRBV5-1; 11 bases fit TRBD1. V lost 0 bases and J lost 2; bases outside the gene matches: 1. Germline loops: CDR1 SGHRS, CDR2 YFSETQ. The CDR3 consists of 15 residues. In nucleotides, the CDR3 is TGCGCCAGCAGCTTGGTGGACAGGGGGCCCTACGAGCAGTACTTC. Translation gives CASSLVDRGPYEQYF.

The V and J genes are TRBV11-3 and TRBJ2-1; 9 bases agree with TRBD2. This CDR3 has 16 residues. CDR1 is SGHNT and CDR2 is YENEEA in the germline V gene. V was clipped by 5 bases and J by 10 bases; unmatched bases: 15. The CDR3, as DNA: TGTGCCAGCAGCGCTTGGGCTAGCGGGGTGGGAGGCGAGCAGTTCTTC. It translates to CASSAWASGVGGEQFF.

This clonotype was observed many times. The genes are TRBV11-2 and TRBJ2-5; D remains ambiguous. Germline loops: CDR1 SGHAT, CDR2 FQNNGV. CDR3 length equals 12 residues. V lost 6 bases to trimming and J lost 4 bases, with 9 bases between them. The CDR3 is CASSNLGETQYF. In DNA, the CDR3 is TGTGCCAGCAGTAACCTTGGAGAGACCCAGTACTTC.

This clonotype was seen at least ten times. The chain employs TRBV5-1 and TRBJ2-1, with 14 bases aligning to TRBD2. This CDR3 contains 21 residues. Germline V gene data show CDR1 as SGHRS and CDR2 as YFSETQ. V shed 1 base, J shed 5 bases, and the junction held 17 bases outside the gene matches. In nucleotides, the CDR3 is TGCGCCAGCAGCTTGCGGCCCTTGGGACTAGCGGGAGTCGGTAGAAACAATGAGCAGTTCTTC. Its translation: CASSLRPLGLAGVGRNNEQFF. The entire variable domain, with the rest obtained from reference TRBV5-1 and TRBJ2-1, is as follows: KAGVTQTPRYLIKTRGQQVTLSCSPISGHRSVSWYQQTPGQGLQFLFEYFSETQRNKGNFPGRFSGRQFSNSRSEMNVSTLELGDSALYLCASSLRPLGLAGVGRNNEQFFGPGTRLTVL.

This rearrangement joins TRBV10-3 to TRBJ1-6; D is undetermined. Germline V gene data show CDR1 as ENHRY and CDR2 as SYGVKD. CDR3 length: 13 amino acids. Trimming shortened V by 3 bases and J by 12 bases, and 12 bases separated the two germline ends. The DNA of the CDR3 is TGTGCCATCAGTGACCGGCAGTCGGAACCCCTCCACTTT. This codes for CAISDRQSEPLHF.

This clonotype was detected a few times. The chain links TRBV20-1 to TRBJ2-5; D is undetermined. CDR3 length: 12 amino acids. CDR1 and CDR2 from the germline V gene are DFQATT and SNEGSKA (reference sequence). The CDR3 here is CTPFGRKETQYF. In nucleotides, the CDR3 is TGCACCCCGTTTGGCAGAAAAGAGACCCAGTACTTC.

The V call is TRBV18, the J call TRBJ2-5, with D possibly TRBD2 on 6 matching bases. V lost 6 bases and J 2 bases, leaving 7 bases between the germline ends. CDR3 length equals 12 residues. The germline V gene encodes CDR1 KGHSH and CDR2 LQKENI. The CDR3 bases are TGTGCCAGCTCGGGAGGACAAGAGACCCAGTACTTC. It encodes CASSGGQETQYF.

This clonotype appeared many times. V and J are TRBV7-2 and TRBJ2-1; 11 nucleotides align to TRBD2. CDR3 length: 16 amino acids. V was clipped by 5 bases and J by 6 bases; unmatched bases: 9. Germline V gene data show CDR1 as SGHTA and CDR2 as FQGNSA. Here the CDR3 DNA reads TGTGCCAGCAGCCCGATAGCGGGAGGGGGAGTCAATGAGCAGTTCTTC. It is translated as CASSPIAGGGVNEQFF.

As concerns this clonotype: A much larger clone is a single base away; this may be a read error. The chain carries TRBV7-8 and TRBJ2-1, with D possibly TRBD2 on 6 matching bases. The V gene's germline CDR1 is SGHVS and CDR2 FQNEAQ. CDR3 length equals 16 residues. Trimming left V 3 bases short and J 3 bases short, with 15 bases between. The CDR3 spells CASSFLSGVVYNEQFF. CDR3 DNA: TGTGCCAGCAGCTTTTTATCGGGAGTTGTCTACAATGAGCAGTTCTTC.

The sample holds a few counts of this clonotype. Without the conserved terminal phenylalanine or tryptophan, this CDR3 likely stems from a read error. The limits of the CDR3 on the DNA are not certain, so only TCRdb's listed CDR3 is given. The chain joins TRBV5-1 to TRBJ2-5; no check of the table's D call, TRBD1, against the DNA was made. The CDR3 is 8 amino acids long, termini counted. The germline gives CDR1 SGHRS, CDR2 YFSETQ. The CDR3 reads CASSPGQY.

Many counts were recorded for this clonotype. This chain uses TRBV3-1 with TRBJ1-5, with TRBD1 matching 7 bases. The J segment lost 3 bases and the V segment lost 3 bases, leaving 14 bases of the junction unmatched. Germline CDR1 LGHDT, CDR2 YNNKEL (reference sequence). The CDR3 consists of 18 residues. DNA for the CDR3: TGTGCCAGCAGCCAGGCCGCCTACAGGGGCACTATCAATCAGCCCCAGCATTTT. Its translation is CASSQAAYRGTINQPQHF. The entire variable domain, with the rest obtained from reference TRBV3-1 and TRBJ1-5, is as follows: DTAVSQTPKYLVTQMGNDKSIKCEQNLGHDTMYWYKQDSKKFLKIMFSYNNKELIINETVPNRFSPKSPDKAHLNLHINSLELGDSAVYFCASSQAAYRGTINQPQHFGDGTRLSIL.

There are many counts of this clonotype. This chain uses TRBV5-1 with TRBJ2-7, with TRBD2 matching over 8 bases. CDR1 is SGHRS, CDR2 YFSETQ, per germline. CDR3 length: 13 amino acids. Trimming cost V 0 bases and J 12 bases; bases outside gene matches: 8. CDR3 in DNA: TGCGCCAGCAGCTTGGCCTTGGATAGCGGGACGTACTTC. Its protein product is CASSLALDSGTYF.

In its sample, this clonotype was seen many times. The chain couples TRBV28 to TRBJ2-3, with 10 bases identical to TRBD2. V shed 6 bases and J 2 bases; nucleotides not matched to a gene: 5. The CDR3 extends over 15 amino acids. Germline V lookup: CDR1 MDHEN, CDR2 SYDVKM. Here the CDR3 reads CASSPLAGYTDTQYF. The CDR3, as DNA: TGTGCCAGCAGCCCACTAGCGGGGTACACAGATACGCAGTATTTT.

The chain uses TRBV20-1 and TRBJ2-5; perhaps TRBD1 as D (5 bases). Germline V gene lookup returns CDR1 DFQATT and CDR2 SNEGSKA (reference sequence). V lost 5 bases and J 2 bases, leaving 12 bases between the germline ends. This CDR3 comprises 13 residues. CDR3 region: CSAGRQKQETQYF. The CDR3, as DNA: TGCAGTGCTGGACGACAGAAACAAGAGACCCAGTACTTC.

This clonotype was detected a few times. This rearrangement joins TRBV7-2 to TRBJ2-3; a weak D match, TRBD2 (5 bases). Per the germline V gene, CDR1 is SGHTA and CDR2 is FQGNSA. There are 15 residues in the CDR3. With 5 bases removed from V and 0 bases from J, the gap between germline ends came to 12 bases. DNA for the CDR3: TGTGCCAGCAGCGGAGGACTCCCCAGCACAGATACGCAGTATTTT. Its translation: CASSGGLPSTDTQYF.

This clonotype was counted ten times or more. This chain uses TRBV7-2 with TRBJ2-3, with TRBD1 identical over 9 bases. Germline CDR1 reads SGHTA; CDR2 reads FQGNSA. Losses at the gene ends were 2 bases for V and 2 bases for J; bases not matched to a gene: 8. The CDR3 consists of 17 residues. The CDR3 loop reads CASSLSPGQGITDTQYF. The CDR3 DNA reads as TGTGCCAGCAGCTTATCCCCGGGACAGGGAATCACAGATACGCAGTATTTT.

This clonotype has more than one count but fewer than ten. This chain connects TRBV20-1 to TRBJ1-5, with D perhaps matching TRBD1 (5 bases). Trimming took 6 bases from V and 4 from J, leaving 19 bases between them. Germline assignment: CDR1 DFQATT and CDR2 SNEGSKA (reference sequence). The CDR3 has 15 residues. The CDR3 region has the DNA TGCAGTGCCACCCTAGGCCAGGGCGTAAATCAGCCCCAGCATTTT. Translated, it gives CSATLGQGVNQPQHF.

This clonotype was recorded many times. J is TRBJ1-1 and V is TRBV28; D ambiguous. The CDR3 sequence is 11 residues long. Germline V gene sequence: CDR1 MDHEN, CDR2 SYDVKM. CDR3 coding DNA: TGTGCACACCAGCATATCACTGAAGCTTTCTTT. Translating it yields CAHQHITEAFF.

In its sample, this clonotype was seen many times. The chain employs TRBV3-1 and TRBJ2-7; TRBD2 matches at 9 bases. The V segment lost 6 bases and the J segment 5 bases; nucleotides outside the gene matches: 5. Germline V gives CDR1 LGHDT, CDR2 YNNKEL (reference sequence). This CDR3 is built from 13 residues. This chain's CDR3 is CASSSGSEHEQYF. The DNA for the CDR3 is TGTGCCAGCAGTAGCGGGAGCGAGCACGAGCAGTACTTC.